Reported below is one T cell receptor beta chain. These data originate in a study of shared T cell receptors in the human thymus. Sequencing was performed with immunoSEQ multiplex PCR; in TCRdb, only in-frame clones are kept and a portion is missing. The sample contains some 660,000 clones, around 87% of which appear only once. Per the germline V gene, CDR1 is MDHEN and CDR2 is SYDVKM. With 6 bases removed from V and 1 base from J, the gap between germline ends came to 16 bases. This CDR3 has 15 amino acids. These records were also assigned to another study, of human thymus T cells.

The sequencing input was thymocytes. This rearrangement joins TRBV28 to TRBJ2-7; D may be TRBD1 (5 bases). The sequence was obtained from a boy under three years old with a congenital heart defect. The CDR3 DNA sequence: TGTGCCAGCAGCTCCCAACACAGGTTTTCCTACGAGCAGTACTTC. Translating it yields CASSSQHRFSYEQYF.